The 24 T cell receptor beta chains in this list originate from one sample, sequenced in a study of blood T cell repertoires in COVID-19. Produced via immunoSEQ multiplex PCR; TCRdb's table is partial and in-frame only. The sample holds roughly 250,000 clones, around 85% seen once. Sequenced: peripheral blood. These receptor sequences come from a woman in her thirties or forties with active or convalescent COVID-19.

This chain uses TRBV10-2 with TRBJ2-1, with 10 bases identical to TRBD2. V dropped 9 bases and J dropped 6; count of bases not matched to a gene: 11. The CDR3 has 15 residues. The germline CDR1 and CDR2 sequences are WSHSY and SAAADI. CDR3 nucleotide sequence: TGCGCCAGTAGAGAGAGCGGGGGGGCCTTCAATGAGCAGTTCTTC. The encoded protein is CASRESGGAFNEQFF.

The chain recombines TRBV28 with TRBJ1-2; tentatively, D is TRBD1 (6 bases). CDR1 is MDHEN and CDR2 is SYDVKM in the germline V gene. CDR3 size: 16 residues. V dropped 3 bases and J dropped 4 bases, with 18 bases sitting between them. The DNA of the CDR3 is TGTGCCAGCAGTTTCGGCCTCCCCGGGACACTCTATGGCTACACCTTC. Amino acids: CASSFGLPGTLYGYTF.

This clone occurred once. The V call is TRBV18, the J call TRBJ1-5, with TRBD1 matching 8 bases. CDR3 length: 17 residues. V dropped 6 bases and J dropped 0; count of bases not matched to a gene: 10. Germline CDR1 is KGHSH and CDR2 is LQKENI. This CDR3 reads CASSLYTGGGSNQPQHF. As DNA, the CDR3 is TGTGCCAGCTCCCTTTATACAGGGGGTGGTAGCAATCAGCCCCAGCATTTT.

The J gene is TRBJ1-1, the V gene TRBV5-1, with a tentative D call TRBD1 (6 bases). Germline CDR1 SGHRS, CDR2 YFSETQ. The CDR3 has 15 amino acids. Trimming stripped 0 bases from V and 4 bases from J, with 13 bases between. The CDR3 sequence: CASSLDRGGSTEAFF. The CDR3 coding sequence is TGCGCCAGCAGCTTGGATAGGGGGGGCAGCACTGAAGCTTTCTTT.

This clone was seen a few times. For the CDR3, the DNA is TGTGCCAGCAGCTATCGGGGGGCCGGTGGAGAGACCCAGTACTTC. It codes for CASSYRGAGGETQYF. The chain is built from TRBV5-6 and TRBJ2-5, with TRBD2 as a possible D gene (7 bases). V was cut by 3 bases and J by 4 bases, with 16 bases left in between. Germline V gene sequence: CDR1 SGHDT, CDR2 YYEEEE. The CDR3 is made up of 15 amino acids. The full variable domain, its missing parts supplied by reference TRBV5-6 and TRBJ2-5, is DAGVTQSPTHLIKTRGQQVTLRCSPKSGHDTVSWYQQALGQGPQFIFQYYEEEERQRGNFPDRFSGHQFPNYSSELNVNALLLGDSALYLCASSYRGAGGETQYFGPGTRLLVL.

The V call is TRBV14, the J call TRBJ2-1, with D possibly matching TRBD1 (6 bases). Per the germline V gene, CDR1 is SGHDN and CDR2 is FVKESK. The CDR3 runs 15 residues. Trimming cost V 4 bases and J 9 bases, with 19 bases left between them. The CDR3 DNA reads TGTGCCAGCAGCCCCCGGGACACCTCCAGGAGTGAGCAGTTCTTC. Its protein product is CASSPRDTSRSEQFF.

The chain employs TRBV19 and TRBJ2-1; a possible D gene is TRBD1 (6 bases). The germline CDR1 and CDR2 sequences are LNHDA and SQIVND (reference sequence). V lost 0 bases, J lost 4 bases, and 16 bases lay in between. The CDR3 covers 17 residues. The chain's CDR3 is CASSIEVWGQTYNEQFF. In nucleotides, the CDR3 is TGTGCCAGTAGTATAGAGGTCTGGGGGCAAACATACAATGAGCAGTTCTTC.

This chain connects TRBV29-1 to TRBJ1-1; D may be TRBD1 (5 bases). The CDR3 is made up of 13 amino acids. V was cut by 7 bases and J by 2 bases, with 14 bases left in between. From germline, CDR1 is SQVTM and CDR2 ANQGSEA. CDR3 in amino acids: CSAAGWGNTEAFF. The CDR3 DNA reads as TGCAGCGCTGCAGGGTGGGGCAACACTGAAGCTTTCTTT.

The genes are TRBV4-1 and TRBJ2-2; D remains ambiguous. Germline V gene sequence: CDR1 MGHRA, CDR2 YSYEKL. The ends were cut back, 0 bases at V and 3 bases at J, with 8 bases in the middle. The CDR3 runs to 15 residues. In nucleotides, the CDR3 is TGCGCCAGCAGCCAAGATACCGCGTACACCGGGGAGCTGTTTTTT. Translation gives CASSQDTAYTGELFF.

This sequence joins TRBV2 and TRBJ2-2, with 9 nucleotides matching TRBD2. The CDR3 extends over 16 amino acids. The germline V gene encodes CDR1 SNHLY and CDR2 FYNNEI. V lost 4 bases and J lost 4; bases outside the gene matches: 7. The CDR3 region has the DNA TGTGCCAGCAGTGGGGGTAGCGGGGGAGTCACCGGGGAGCTGTTTTTT. This codes for CASSGGSGGVTGELFF. Filled out from reference TRBV2 and TRBJ2-2, the complete variable domain reads EPEVTQTPSHQVTQMGQEVILRCVPISNHLYFYWYRQILGQKVEFLVSFYNNEISEKSEIFDDQFSVERPDGSNFTLKIRSTKLEDSAMYFCASSGGSGGVTGELFFGEGSRLTVL.

The J gene is TRBJ1-1, the V gene TRBV30; the D gene is possibly TRBD1 (5 bases). Germline V gives CDR1 GTSNPN, CDR2 SVGIG (reference sequence). Trimming cost V 4 bases and J 0 bases, with 12 bases left between them. The CDR3 spans 14 residues. The CDR3: CAWKSGRVNTEAFF. In nucleotides, the CDR3 is TGTGCCTGGAAATCCGGCAGGGTGAACACTGAAGCTTTCTTT.

The chain has TRBV11-2 and TRBJ1-1; 10 bases are shared with TRBD1. Germline trimming cut 1 base from V and 1 base from J; bases unmatched to any gene: 3. CDR1 and CDR2 from the germline V gene are SGHAT and FQNNGV. CDR3 length equals 16 residues. CDR3 sequence: CASSLGQGAENTEAFF. The CDR3 nucleotides are TGTGCCAGCAGCTTAGGACAGGGGGCCGAGAACACTGAAGCTTTCTTT.

This clone was seen once. The V and J genes are TRBV5-1 and TRBJ2-7; possibly TRBD2 for D (6 bases). The CDR3 spans 14 residues. The germline V gene encodes CDR1 SGHRS and CDR2 YFSETQ. The ends were cut back, 2 bases at V and 1 base at J, with 10 bases in the middle. In DNA form, the CDR3 reads TGCGCCAGCAGCTTAGAACGGGGGTCCTACGAGCAGTACGTC. Encoded protein: CASSLERGSYEQYV.

Only a few counts were recorded for this clone. The chain links TRBV18 to TRBJ1-1, with D hard to call. The CDR3 covers 13 residues. Trimming cost V 5 bases and J 1 base, with 8 bases left between them. The germline CDR1 and CDR2 sequences are KGHSH and LQKENI. The CDR3 DNA reads as TGTGCCAGCTCAGGGCCGAAGAACACTGAAGCTTTCTTT. It translates to CASSGPKNTEAFF.

With regard to this clone: An end of the junction differs from the germline gene, which may be a read error. V is TRBV9 and J is TRBJ2-3; D is undetermined. CDR3 length: 13 residues. Germline V gene lookup returns CDR1 SGDLS and CDR2 YYNGEE. The CDR3 reads CVSSVELRDTQYF. In DNA, the CDR3 is TGTGTCAGCAGCGTAGAACTCCGCGATACGCAGTATTTT.

The V gene is TRBV10-3, the J gene TRBJ2-7, with D possibly TRBD2 on 5 matching bases. This CDR3 has 14 amino acids. Per germline, CDR1 ENHRY and CDR2 SYGVKD. Trimming took 3 bases from V and 6 from J, leaving 15 bases between them. CDR3: CAISDGPSTAEQYF. The CDR3 DNA reads as TGTGCCATCAGTGACGGGCCTAGCACCGCCGAGCAGTACTTC.

The count of this clone is one. This sequence joins TRBV5-4 and TRBJ1-2, with 7 bases matching TRBD1. CDR1 SGHNT and CDR2 YYREEE come from the germline V gene (reference sequence). The CDR3 consists of 14 residues. J gave up 2 bases and V 5 bases, and 6 bases lay outside the gene matches. CDR3 sequence (DNA): TGTGCCAGCAGGCTTAACAGGGGAAACTATGGCTACACCTTC. It specifies CASRLNRGNYGYTF. Complete variable domain (other parts from reference TRBV5-4 and TRBJ1-2): ETGVTQSPTHLIKTRGQQVTLRCSSQSGHNTVSWYQQALGQGPQFIFQYYREEENGRGNFPPRFSGLQFPNYSSELNVNALELDDSALYLCASRLNRGNYGYTFGSGTRLTVV.

V gene TRBV6-5 combines with J gene TRBJ2-4, with 14 bases identical to TRBD2. The trim removed 7 bases at V and 7 bases at J, leaving 6 bases unmatched. Germline V gene lookup returns CDR1 MNHEY and CDR2 SVGAGI. The CDR3 has 15 residues. The DNA of the CDR3 is TGTGCCAGCACAAGACTAGCGGGGGGGCGTAACATTCAGTACTTC. It translates to CASTRLAGGRNIQYF.

This chain links TRBV7-9 with TRBJ2-7; the match to TRBD1 covers 11 bases. The CDR3 loop spans 14 amino acids. In germline, CDR1 is SEHNR, CDR2 FQNEAQ (reference sequence). J lost 4 bases, V lost 5 bases, and 4 bases had no gene match. CDR3 region: CASSDGQGAYEQYF. DNA of the CDR3: TGTGCCAGCAGCGACGGACAGGGGGCTTACGAGCAGTACTTC.

The chain joins TRBV9 to TRBJ2-2; maybe TRBD1 (6 bases). Per the germline V gene, CDR1 is SGDLS and CDR2 is YYNGEE. The CDR3 has 14 amino acids. V was trimmed by 4 bases and J by 4 bases, leaving 11 bases between them. The CDR3 sequence is CASSFLGGTGELFF. The CDR3 nucleotides are TGTGCCAGCAGCTTCCTAGGGGGCACCGGGGAGCTGTTTTTT.

This chain links TRBV9 with TRBJ2-1, with D possibly TRBD2 on 6 matching bases. CDR1 and CDR2 (germline): SGDLS, YYNGEE. The germline V and J ends were trimmed by 3 bases and 0 bases, with 10 bases remaining between them. The CDR3 runs 15 residues. CDR3: CASSAGSGSYNEQFF. The CDR3 DNA sequence: TGTGCCAGCAGCGCCGGTAGCGGCTCCTACAATGAGCAGTTCTTC.

The CDR3 region is CASSLRGLAVNNEQFF. The CDR3 region has the DNA TGCGCCAGCAGCTTGAGGGGACTAGCGGTGAACAATGAGCAGTTCTTC. V gene TRBV5-1 combines with J gene TRBJ2-1; 11 bases align to TRBD2. This CDR3 spans 16 amino acids. The germline gives CDR1 SGHRS, CDR2 YFSETQ. Trimming took 1 base from V and 5 from J; bases not matched to a gene: 5.

This clone was counted between two and nine times. The conserved final phenylalanine or tryptophan is absent from the CDR3, which likely points to a read error. No DNA is shown, since the ends of the CDR3 on it are uncertain; the CDR3 is the one TCRdb lists. The CDR3: CASSGPRTGGSSV. The chain has TRBV21-1 and TRBJ1-5; the table's D gene call, TRBD1, was not cross checked with the DNA. TRBV21-1 is a known pseudogene. The CDR3 length is 13 residues, termini included.

The chain employs TRBV30 and TRBJ1-4; possibly TRBD1 for D (5 bases). V gave up 2 bases and J gave up 5 bases, with 12 bases separating them. The V gene's germline CDR1 is GTSNPN and CDR2 SVGIG (reference sequence). The length of the CDR3 is 14 residues. DNA of the CDR3: TGTGCCTGGAGTCGGGGGGTTTCAAATGAAAAACTGTTTTTT. Translated: CAWSRGVSNEKLFF.